The rows below give T cell receptor beta chains drawn from one sample of a study of radiotherapy plus CTLA-4 blockade in lung cancer. The assay was immunoSEQ multiplex PCR, and TCRdb's table has in-frame clones only and misses some. The sample has 40,000 to 45,000 clones; roughly 67% are singletons. The source was peripheral blood, collected from a patient treated with radiotherapy plus ipilimumab. These receptors all come from a human donor with non-small cell lung cancer who had a partial response to radiotherapy plus ipilimumab. CDR3s include the opening cysteine and the closing phenylalanine or tryptophan. The order of the fields is D gene, clone size, V gene, J gene, CDR3 protein, CDR3 DNA. The D gene is left open where the match is weak. Part of the rows lack a size; the others show once, few, many or a class for expanded clones.

>NA|NA|TRBV19|TRBJ2-5
CASSGQGIGTQYF
TGTGCCAGTAGTGGGCAGGGAATCGGGACCCAGTACTTC
>TRBD2|few|TRBV5-6|TRBJ2-7
CASSRRLAGVGEQYF
TGTGCCAGCAGCCGAAGATTAGCGGGAGTGGGGGAGCAGTACTTC
>TRBD2|NA|TRBV9|TRBJ2-1
CASSVGLATAYNEQFF
TGTGCCAGCAGCGTAGGACTAGCAACCGCCTACAATGAGCAGTTCTTC
>NA|NA|TRBV9|TRBJ1-3
CASSVGREGNTIYF
TGTGCCAGCAGCGTCGGCAGGGAAGGAAACACCATATATTTT
>NA|few|TRBV7-9|TRBJ1-3
CASSQDPVPGGNTIYF
TGTGCCAGCAGCCAGGATCCCGTACCAGGAGGAAACACCATATATTTT
>NA|medium-sized|TRBV10-3|TRBJ1-4
CAISEPRGGGKLFF
TGTGCCATCAGTGAGCCCCGAGGGGGTGGAAAACTGTTTTTT
>NA|NA|TRBV28|TRBJ1-2
CASRTPGADYGYTF
TGTGCCAGCAGAACTCCAGGGGCGGACTATGGCTACACCTTC
>TRBD2|NA|TRBV19|TRBJ2-2
CASRMRGRGGGELFF
TGTGCCAGTCGTATGCGGGGGAGGGGTGGCGGGGAGCTGTTTTTT
>TRBD1|NA|TRBV15|TRBJ2-5
CATSQDRGRETQYF
TGTGCCACCAGCCAAGACAGGGGGCGTGAGACCCAGTACTTC
>NA|NA|TRBV10-3|TRBJ1-5
CAISESTPGHPEGHQPQHF
TGTGCCATCAGTGAGTCGACTCCGGGACACCCAGAGGGGCATCAGCCCCAGCATTTT
>NA|NA|TRBV7-8|TRBJ1-5
CASSLGTANQPQHF
TGTGCCAGCAGCTTAGGGACAGCTAATCAGCCCCAGCATTTT
>TRBD2|NA|TRBV5-4|TRBJ2-5
CASSFAGGRAQETQYF
TGTGCCAGCAGCTTCGCGGGAGGGCGGGCCCAAGAGACCCAGTACTTC
>NA|NA|TRBV5-1|TRBJ2-7
CASRDQAHQKQYF
TGCGCCAGCAGGGATCAGGCACACCAGAAGCAGTACTTC
>TRBD2|few|TRBV25-1|TRBJ2-5
CASSVHTSGGVQETQYF
TGTGCCAGCAGTGTACATACTAGCGGGGGAGTACAAGAGACCCAGTACTTC
>TRBD2|once|TRBV5-5|TRBJ2-1
CASSPSWGRDEQFF
TGTGCCAGCAGCCCCTCTTGGGGGAGGGATGAGCAGTTCTTC
>TRBD1|NA|TRBV6-1|TRBJ1-4
CASTKTGSGEKLFF
TGTGCCAGCACCAAGACAGGGTCTGGTGAAAAACTGTTTTTT
>TRBD2|few|TRBV7-9|TRBJ2-7
CASSPTTGLAGEDEQYF
TGTGCCAGCAGCCCGACCACGGGACTAGCGGGGGAGGACGAGCAGTACTTC
>TRBD2|NA|TRBV7-3|TRBJ2-1
CASSLMFGSGPPINNEQFF
TGTGCCAGCAGCCTTATGTTTGGTAGCGGGCCTCCTATAAACAATGAGCAGTTCTTC
>TRBD1|few|TRBV5-1|TRBJ1-6
CASSLGGQGAPSPLHF
TGCGCCAGCAGCTTGGGCGGACAGGGGGCCCCTTCACCCCTCCACTTT
>NA|NA|TRBV29-1|TRBJ2-1
CSVAGGYDEQFF
TGCAGCGTTGCCGGAGGTTACGATGAGCAGTTCTTC
>TRBD2|NA|TRBV5-1|TRBJ2-5
CASSLREGGETQYF
TGCGCCAGCAGCTTGCGGGAGGGCGGTGAGACCCAGTACTTC
>NA|few|TRBV19|TRBJ1-1
CASSIRGNTEAFF
TGTGCCAGTAGTATACGGGGGAACACTGAAGCTTTCTTT
>NA|NA|TRBV7-2|TRBJ2-4
CASSARGKAKNIQYF
TGTGCCAGCAGCGCGAGGGGGAAAGCCAAAAACATTCAGTACTTC
>NA|NA|TRBV19|TRBJ2-7
CASSMAATAYEQYF
TGTGCCAGTAGTATGGCGGCGACGGCCTACGAGCAGTACTTC
>TRBD2|NA|TRBV9|TRBJ2-1
CASSVAGDLYNEQFF
TGTGCCAGCAGCGTGGCGGGGGACCTCTACAATGAGCAGTTCTTC
>TRBD1|NA|TRBV25-1|TRBJ1-1
CATSTGGGFAEAFF
TGTGCCACGTCTACAGGGGGCGGCTTCGCCGAAGCTTTCTTT
>NA|NA|TRBV19|TRBJ1-3
CASKEVVSGNTIYF
TGTGCCAGTAAAGAGGTGGTCTCTGGAAACACCATATATTTT
>TRBD1|NA|TRBV30|TRBJ2-2
CAWTGTVSNTGELFF
TGTGCCTGGACCGGGACAGTCTCGAACACCGGGGAGCTGTTTTTT
>NA|NA|TRBV7-2|TRBJ2-5
CASSYRPRAETQYF
TGTGCCAGCAGCTACCGGCCTAGAGCAGAGACCCAGTACTTC
>TRBD1|NA|TRBV2|TRBJ1-5
CASTGQGGQPQHF
TGTGCCAGCACGGGACAGGGGGGTCAGCCCCAGCATTTT